One and the same sample provided the 22 T cell receptor beta chains below, sequenced in a study of blood T cells in healthy people across ages. Then a second PCR, running about 7 to 11 cycles, was carried out with a sample-barcoded 5' primer and a J-beta primer mix. TCRdb re-called the 5' RACE reads through MiXCR, storing one row per CDR3 protein. The sample yields some 1,500,000 distinct CDR3 sequences, roughly two fifths seen once. The source material was blood. Every receptor here comes from a woman aged 18-35 years in good health.

The chain carries TRBV6-5 and TRBJ1-1; D ambiguous. Trimming took 2 bases from V and 4 from J, leaving 8 bases between them. Germline CDR1 MNHEY, CDR2 SVGAGI. The CDR3 extends over 13 amino acids. CDR3 in amino acids: CASSYHHSTEAFF. Here the CDR3 DNA reads TGTGCCAGCAGTTACCATCACTCCACTGAAGCTTTCTTT.

At least ten counts were recorded for this clonotype. CDR3 protein: CASSQRGANNSPLHF. In DNA form, the CDR3 reads TGTGCCAGCAGCCAGCGCGGGGCCAATAATTCACCCCTCCACTTT. The V and J genes are TRBV14 and TRBJ1-6; D possibly corresponds to TRBD1 (5 bases). V gave up 3 bases and J gave up 5 bases, with 11 bases separating them. CDR1 is SGHDN, CDR2 FVKESK, per germline. The CDR3 is made up of 15 amino acids.

V is TRBV29-1 and J is TRBJ2-5, with 8 nucleotides matching TRBD1. The CDR3 contains 14 residues. The germline V gene has CDR1 SQVTM and CDR2 ANQGSEA. With V trimmed by 5 bases and J by 11 bases, 16 bases remained unmatched. CDR3 coding DNA: TGCAGCGTTCATGACAGGGGACAAGACAATGAGCAGTACTTC. This sequence encodes CSVHDRGQDNEQYF.

The table lists this clonotype with a few counts. The genes are TRBV14 and TRBJ2-7; D unresolved. V was shortened by 4 bases and J by 3 bases, with 16 bases between the two germline ends. The CDR3 is 15 residues long. The germline CDR1 and CDR2 sequences are SGHDN and FVKESK. Here the CDR3 reads CASSPSGPNFYEQYF. The CDR3 region has the DNA TGTGCCAGCAGCCCCTCAGGTCCCAACTTCTACGAGCAGTACTTC.

This clonotype turned up a few times. This chain connects TRBV30 to TRBJ2-7, with D uncertain. The CDR3 contains 11 residues. V shed 4 bases and J shed 6 bases, with 10 bases lying between them. Germline-derived CDR1 and CDR2 are GTSNPN and SVGIG (reference sequence). The CDR3 sequence: CAWKYTGEQYF. CDR3 DNA sequence: TGTGCCTGGAAGTACACTGGCGAGCAGTACTTC.

In this sample, this clonotype turned up a few times. The DNA of the CDR3 is TGCAGCGTAGTAGGGACACGGAGTGGGAACACTGAAGCTTTCTTT. Amino acid sequence: CSVVGTRSGNTEAFF. The chain couples TRBV29-1 to TRBJ1-1, with D possibly being TRBD1 (6 bases). V was shortened by 6 bases and J by 1 base, with 18 bases between the two germline ends. This CDR3 region has 15 residues. Germline CDR1 SQVTM, CDR2 ANQGSEA. Combining the CDR3 with reference TRBV29-1 and TRBJ1-1 gives the whole variable domain SAVISQKPSRDICQRGTSLTIQCQVDSQVTMMFWYRQQPGQSLTLIATANQGSEATYESGFVIDKFPISRPNLTFSTLTVSNMSPEDSSIYLCSVVGTRSGNTEAFFGQGTRLTVV.

A few counts support this clonotype. This chain connects TRBV2 to TRBJ2-1; D is unresolved. The CDR3 consists of 16 residues. Germline CDR1 SNHLY, CDR2 FYNNEI. Trimming removed 0 bases from V and 0 bases from J, with 9 bases in between. The CDR3 region is CASSEARAHSYNEQFF. CDR3 sequence (DNA): TGTGCCAGCAGTGAAGCGCGAGCGCACTCCTACAATGAGCAGTTCTTC.

This chain joins TRBV11-1 and TRBJ1-2, with 7 bases fitting TRBD1. The CDR3 runs 15 residues. Germline CDR1 SGHAT, CDR2 FQDESV (reference sequence). J was trimmed by 4 bases and V by 4 bases; bases with no gene match: 9. The CDR3 DNA is TGTGCCAGCAGCTCGTCAACAGGGGAAAGCTATGGCTACACCTTC. Protein product: CASSSSTGESYGYTF.

This clonotype was recorded once. The chain joins TRBV20-1 to TRBJ2-3; D perhaps matches TRBD1 (5 bases). V lost 7 bases and J lost 1, with 9 bases in between. The CDR3 length is 12 residues. CDR1 is DFQATT, CDR2 SNEGSKA, per germline (reference sequence). CDR3 in DNA: TGCAGTGGATGGGGCGGCACAGATACGCAGTATTTT. Translating gives CSGWGGTDTQYF.

The V call is TRBV18, the J call TRBJ2-1; the D gene is possibly TRBD1 (6 bases). CDR1 KGHSH and CDR2 LQKENI come from the germline V gene. The CDR3 consists of 16 residues. The V gene lost 6 bases and the J gene lost 0 bases, with 15 bases spanning the gap. For the CDR3, the DNA is TGTGCCAGCTCCCTGGGGGCCCCCTACTCCTACAATGAGCAGTTCTTC. It encodes CASSLGAPYSYNEQFF.

Regarding this clonotype: Compared with germline, one end of the junction differs, possibly owing to a read error. The chain uses TRBV5-6 and TRBJ2-1; 9 bases fit TRBD2. Looked up from germline, CDR1 is SGHDT and CDR2 is YYEEEE. CDR3 length: 16 residues. In DNA, the CDR3 is TGTGCCGGCAGCTACCTAGGAGCGGGAGGTTATAATGAGCAGTTCTTC. This gives the protein CAGSYLGAGGYNEQFF.

This rearrangement joins TRBV7-2 to TRBJ2-1; perhaps TRBD1 as D (6 bases). The J call is uncertain, as TRBJ2-7 better fits the DNA end. Germline V CDR1 and CDR2: SGHTA, FQGNSA. The CDR3 is made up of 13 amino acids. CDR3 sequence (DNA): TGTGCCAGCAGCACCAGACAGGACGCGCGGCAGTACTTC. Residues: CASSTRQDARQYF.

This clonotype was seen repeatedly, ten times or more. The V call is TRBV6-2 or TRBV6-3, the J call TRBJ2-3, with TRBD2 matching over 11 bases. Germline V gene sequence: CDR1 MNHEY, CDR2 SVGEGT. Trimming cost V 5 bases and J 8 bases; bases outside gene matches: 0. The CDR3 is 12 residues long. This CDR3 reads CASSGTSGTQYF. For the CDR3, the DNA is TGTGCCAGCAGTGGGACTAGCGGTACGCAGTATTTT.

This clonotype was detected a few times. The chain employs TRBV7-2 and TRBJ2-3; 7 bases line up with TRBD2. The J segment lost 8 bases and the V segment lost 2 bases, leaving 22 bases of the junction unmatched. Germline CDR1 is SGHTA and CDR2 is FQGNSA. The CDR3 runs 19 residues. Written as DNA, the CDR3 is TGTGCCAGCAGCTTAAAACCTCTGTGGGAGGGCCGTAGTGTGGGTACGCAGTATTTT. Its protein product is CASSLKPLWEGRSVGTQYF.

A few counts support this clonotype. J is TRBJ2-4 and V is TRBV12-3 or TRBV12-4; D not certain. V gave up 4 bases and J gave up 11 bases, with 12 bases separating them. The CDR3 loop spans 12 amino acids. The CDR3 coding sequence is TGTGCCAGCAGTTCGACATATGGGGTTCAGTACTTC. This gives the protein CASSSTYGVQYF.

This clonotype was seen just once. The chain carries TRBV4-3 and TRBJ1-1; D is unclear. Germline CDR1 reads LGHNA; CDR2 reads YSLEER. CDR3 length: 16 residues. V was cut by 0 bases and J by 0 bases, with 11 bases left in between. The CDR3 protein is CASSQDGGIMNTEAFF. The CDR3 DNA sequence: TGCGCCAGCAGCCAAGACGGCGGGATTATGAACACTGAAGCTTTCTTT.

The chain carries TRBV7-2 and TRBJ2-7, with 7 bases aligning to TRBD2. Germline CDR1 is SGHTA and CDR2 is FQGNSA. This CDR3 has 15 amino acids. Trimming took 2 bases from V and 2 from J; bases not matched to a gene: 6. The CDR3 coding sequence is TGTGCCAGCAGCTTAAGCGGGACTAATACCTACGAGCAGTACTTC. It specifies CASSLSGTNTYEQYF. The variable domain in full, with the rest retrieved from reference TRBV7-2 and TRBJ2-7, is GAGVSQSPSNKVTEKGKDVELRCDPISGHTALYWYRQSLGQGLEFLIYFQGNSAPDKSGLPSDRFSAERTGGSVSTLTIQRTQQEDSAVYLCASSLSGTNTYEQYFGPGTRLTVT.

The chain carries TRBV6-2 or TRBV6-3 and TRBJ2-3, with TRBD2 matching 8 bases. Germline CDR1 and CDR2: MNHEY and SVGEGT. After removal of 2 bases from V and 1 base from J, the junction contained 2 bases not matched to a gene. This CDR3 is built from 15 residues. The CDR3 loop is CASSYLLAGTDTQYF. CDR3 DNA sequence: TGTGCCAGCAGTTACCTACTAGCGGGCACAGATACGCAGTATTTT.

In this sample, this clonotype turned up a few times. This rearrangement joins TRBV2 to TRBJ2-1; D tentatively reads TRBD1 or TRBD2 (5 bases each). Trimming shortened V by 6 bases and J by 7 bases, and 10 bases separated the two germline ends. CDR1 is SNHLY and CDR2 is FYNNEI in the germline V gene. The CDR3 is 12 amino acids. The chain's CDR3 is CASRGDGNEQFF. CDR3 nucleotides: TGTGCCAGCAGGGGGGATGGAAATGAGCAGTTCTTC.

This rearrangement joins TRBV4-2 to TRBJ1-6, with unresolved D. V lost 0 bases and J lost 0, with 12 bases in between. Germline V lookup: CDR1 LGHNA, CDR2 YNFKEQ. The CDR3 covers 18 residues. The CDR3 is CASSQDPGFSSYNSPLHF. The CDR3 nucleotides read TGTGCCAGCAGCCAAGATCCCGGATTCAGCTCCTATAATTCACCCCTCCACTTT.

This clonotype was observed a handful of times. The rearrangement joins TRBV20-1 to TRBJ2-3; perhaps TRBD2 as D (5 bases). Germline CDR1 and CDR2: DFQATT and SNEGSKA (reference sequence). The CDR3 has 14 amino acids. Deletions cut 0 bases from V and 7 bases from J, with 14 bases between. The CDR3 bases are TGCAGTGCTAGAGATGCGGGCGAAACAAATACGCAGTATTTT. Its translation is CSARDAGETNTQYF.

The chain joins TRBV7-2 to TRBJ2-3; TRBD2 aligns across 9 bases. From germline, CDR1 is SGHTA and CDR2 FQGNSA. J gave up 6 bases and V 1 base, and 11 bases lay outside the gene matches. The CDR3 has 17 residues. The CDR3 DNA reads TGTGCCAGCAGCTTAGGGCTAGCGGGAACTTCCAGGGATACGCAGTATTTT. Its protein is CASSLGLAGTSRDTQYF.